The text below deals with one TCR beta chain. Its antigen is not identified. TCRdb reanalysed the RT-PCR reads using MiXCR and keeps one entry per CDR3 protein. This table holds around 540,000 distinct CDR3 sequences, approximately 12% found once. These data originate in a study of response to subunit inactivated influenza vaccine. General study points: Researchers suggested that each seasonal influenza vaccination recruits few new T cells.

V shed 8 bases and J 7 bases; nucleotides not matched to a gene: 7. CDR3 size: 13 residues. CDR1 and CDR2 (germline): SQVTM, ANQGSEA. This chain connects TRBV29-1 to TRBJ2-1; 11 nucleotides match TRBD1. The sequence came from a man aged 45-65 years who received an inactivated influenza vaccine. The source was PBMCs from blood, collected on the day of vaccination. In nucleotides, the CDR3 is TGCAGCCAGAAGGGACAGGGGGTGAATGAGCAGTTCTTC. Amino acids: CSQKGQGVNEQFF.